The 4 T cell receptor beta chains reported below all come from one sample, sequenced in a study of cytomegalovirus exposure and HLA in healthy donors. Vbeta (60) and Jbeta (13) primers were used in the PCR. TCRdb keeps only in-frame clones here, not all; method: immunoSEQ multiplex PCR. The sample has around 170,000 clones, around four fifths seen once. The sequenced sample was PBMCs. Receptors originate from a young woman in good health and CMV-seronegative.

This clone came up once. This chain connects TRBV29-1 to TRBJ1-2; TRBD1 matches at 7 bases. This CDR3 has 14 residues. Germline V CDR1 and CDR2: SQVTM, ANQGSEA. J was trimmed by 4 bases and V by 6 bases; bases with no gene match: 11. The CDR3 nucleotides are TGCAGCGTCCCGACAGGGTCGACTAGCTATGGCTACACCTTC. Protein sequence: CSVPTGSTSYGYTF.

The V and J genes are TRBV6-5 and TRBJ1-3; no definite D call. The V and J ends lost 0 bases and 6 bases respectively, with 6 bases between them. This CDR3 is 13 amino acids long. CDR1 and CDR2 (germline): MNHEY, SVGAGI. CDR3 protein: CASSYSDLNTIYF. The CDR3 DNA reads as TGTGCCAGCAGTTACTCGGACTTAAACACCATATATTTT.

The gene calls are TRBV7-2 and TRBJ2-3; TRBD2 might be the D (5 bases). Trimming left V 3 bases short and J 2 bases short, with 12 bases between. Germline-derived CDR1 and CDR2 are SGHTA and FQGNSA. CDR3 size: 15 residues. The CDR3 DNA follows: TGTGCCAGCAGCTTGCGGGCGGACCTCACAGATACGCAGTATTTT. It codes for CASSLRADLTDTQYF. The whole variable domain, filled in from reference TRBV7-2 and TRBJ2-3, reads GAGVSQSPSNKVTEKGKDVELRCDPISGHTALYWYRQSLGQGLEFLIYFQGNSAPDKSGLPSDRFSAERTGGSVSTLTIQRTQQEDSAVYLCASSLRADLTDTQYFGPGTRLTVL.

The rearrangement joins TRBV7-2 to TRBJ1-1; D gene uncertain. V was pared by 5 bases and J by 0 bases, with 7 bases between. Germline V gene data show CDR1 as SGHTA and CDR2 as FQGNSA. The CDR3 is 13 amino acids. CDR3 sequence reads: CASSVDMNTEAFF. The DNA for the CDR3 is TGTGCCAGCAGCGTCGACATGAACACTGAAGCTTTCTTT.